This is a list of T cell receptor beta chains from one sample in a study of blood T cell repertoires in COVID-19. The data were produced by immunoSEQ multiplex PCR, yet TCRdb's version contains in-frame clones alone and is incomplete. The sample lists around 150,000 clones; about 88% were seen once. Sequenced input: peripheral blood. These receptors were obtained from a man between 18 and 35 years old with acute or convalescent COVID-19. The CDR3 runs from the conserved cysteine through the conserved F or W. D genes are given only for firm matches. Only part of the rows carry a size: once, few, many, or a class if the clone is expanded.

TGTGCCAGCAGTTTATCGGGACAAAATAGCAATCAGCCCCAGCATTTT | CASSLSGQNSNQPQHF | . | TRBJ1-5 | . | TRBV27 | 16
TGTGCCAGCAGCTATTCCCAATACTATGGCTACACCTTC | CASSYSQYYGYTF | few | TRBJ1-2 | . | TRBV7-3 | 13
TGTGCCAGCAGCTTAGCGGGGGGGAAAGAGACCCAGTACTTC | CASSLAGGKETQYF | . | TRBJ2-5 | TRBD2 | TRBV28 | 14
TGTGCCAGCAGCTTAGGGACAGTTAATTCACCCCTCCACTTT | CASSLGTVNSPLHF | . | TRBJ1-6 | . | TRBV11-2 | 14
TGCGCCAGCATTGCCCCAGGGGGCAGGTATGGCTACACCTTC | CASIAPGGRYGYTF | . | TRBJ1-2 | TRBD1 | TRBV5-1 | 14
TGTGCCAGCAGCCAAGGGGACAGGGATAATTCACCCCTCCACTTT | CASSQGDRDNSPLHF | . | TRBJ1-6 | TRBD1 | TRBV4-2 | 15
TGCGCCAGCAGCTCCCGAAGGCCGGGACAGGGAAACGAGCAGTACTTC | CASSSRRPGQGNEQYF | many | TRBJ2-7 | TRBD1 | TRBV5-1 | 16
TGTGCCAGCAGCGTAGTTTCAGCGGGGACCTACAATGAGCAGTTCTTC | CASSVVSAGTYNEQFF | . | TRBJ2-1 | TRBD2 | TRBV9 | 16
TGCGCCAGCAGCCACCCGCGAGCGGGAGAGACCCAGTACTTC | CASSHPRAGETQYF | . | TRBJ2-5 | . | TRBV5-1 | 14
TGTGCCAGCAGTTACCCGGGACAGGGGGACGAGCAGTACTTC | CASSYPGQGDEQYF | . | TRBJ2-7 | TRBD1 | TRBV6-5 | 14
TGTGCCAGCAGCCGACAGGGGTCAAATTCACCCCTCCACTTT | CASSRQGSNSPLHF | . | TRBJ1-6 | TRBD1 | TRBV2 | 14
TGTGCCAGTAGTATATCACCCGGGGAGGGCCAAGAGACCCAGTACTTC | CASSISPGEGQETQYF | . | TRBJ2-5 | TRBD2 | TRBV19 | 16
TGTGCCAGCAGTTCCCCCGGGACAGGGGGTGGGGGCTACACCTTC | CASSSPGTGGGGYTF | . | TRBJ1-2 | TRBD1 | TRBV6-5 | 15
TGTGCCTGGAGTGTCCCACTCCCGCGGACAGAAGGAGAGACCCAGTACTTC | CAWSVPLPRTEGETQYF | . | TRBJ2-5 | . | TRBV30 | 17
TGTGCCAGCAGCCCGACAGGGGTCTCTACGTATGGCTACACCTTC | CASSPTGVSTYGYTF | once | TRBJ1-2 | TRBD1 | TRBV7-3 | 15
TGTGCCACCAGTGATTTTGGTCAGACTGAAGCTTTCTTT | CATSDFGQTEAFF | . | TRBJ1-1 | . | TRBV24-1 | 13
TGTGCCAGCAGCCACGGGACGGGACAGAACACTGAAGCTTTCTTT | CASSHGTGQNTEAFF | . | TRBJ1-1 | . | TRBV4-2 | 15
TGTGCCAGCAGCTTAGGGGTAGGACAGAAAGAGACCCAGTACTTC | CASSLGVGQKETQYF | . | TRBJ2-5 | . | TRBV11-2 | 15
TGTGCCAGCAGCCAAAGACGGACAGGCCCAAATCAGCCCCAGCATTTT | CASSQRRTGPNQPQHF | . | TRBJ1-5 | TRBD1 | TRBV13 | 16
TGTGCCAGCAGCAAGGACAGGGTCCATGGCTACACCTTC | CASSKDRVHGYTF | . | TRBJ1-2 | TRBD1 | TRBV5-6 | 13
TGTGCCTGGTCCGACAGGGGGTTCAACACAGATACGCAGTATTTT | CAWSDRGFNTDTQYF | . | TRBJ2-3 | TRBD1 | TRBV30 | 15
TGTGCCAGCTCACCCGACAGGGTCAATCAGCCCCAGCATTTT | CASSPDRVNQPQHF | . | TRBJ1-5 | TRBD1 | TRBV18 | 14
TGTGCCAGTAGTACTAGCATAATCCGAGAGACCCAGTACTTC | CASSTSIIRETQYF | . | TRBJ2-5 | . | TRBV19 | 14
TGTGCCAGCGTACAAAGGGGAACCCTCTCTGGAAACACCATATATTTT | CASVQRGTLSGNTIYF | . | TRBJ1-3 | . | TRBV28 | 16
TGTGCCAGCAGCCGGACAGGGCCGGGCACTGAAGCTTTCTTT | CASSRTGPGTEAFF | . | TRBJ1-1 | TRBD1 | TRBV6-5 | 14
TGTGCCAGCAGTGCACCGGGACTAGCGGGGAATGAGCAGTTCTTC | CASSAPGLAGNEQFF | . | TRBJ2-1 | TRBD2 | TRBV25-1 | 15
TGTGCCAGCAGTGAGGGACTAGCGGGGGCAGATACGCAGTATTTT | CASSEGLAGADTQYF | . | TRBJ2-3 | TRBD2 | TRBV6-4 | 15
TGTGCCAGCAGTTTTCCTTCGACAGGGGGCCGAGAAATCCATAGCAATCAGCCCCAGCATTTT | CASSFPSTGGREIHSNQPQHF | . | TRBJ1-5 | TRBD1 | TRBV2 | 21
TGTGCCAGCAGCACGCTCCCGGGCAGGGGGTCGCAAGAGACCCAGTACTTC | CASSTLPGRGSQETQYF | . | TRBJ2-5 | TRBD1 | TRBV7-8 | 17
TGTGCCAGCAGGAGAGGACAGGGGTTAACAGATACGCAGTATTTT | CASRRGQGLTDTQYF | . | TRBJ2-3 | TRBD1 | TRBV7-2 | 15
TGTGCCAGCAGCGGCGGGGGGAATCAGCCCCAGCATTTT | CASSGGGNQPQHF | few | TRBJ1-5 | . | TRBV2 | 13
TGTGCCTGGAGTGTGGGGGGAACAGATACGCAGTATTTT | CAWSVGGTDTQYF | . | TRBJ2-3 | . | TRBV30 | 13